This T cell receptor (beta chain) was sequenced for a study of type 1 and type 2 diabetes patients. Study observations and caveats: Type 2 diabetes and control V and J usage correlated highly, roughly 0.97.

Amplification started from genomic DNA. A primer set of 30 forward and 13 reverse primers amplified the CDR3. A single record per CDR3 protein comes from TCRdb applying MiXCR to the multiplex PCR reads. The sample yields about 270,000 distinct CDR3 sequences, roughly 44% seen once. There are 14 residues in the CDR3. Germline values: CDR1 SGHTA, CDR2 FQGNSA. The V end was cut by 1 base, the J end by 2 bases, with 8 bases between. Comments on this clonotype: Antigen unknown.

Standard classification criteria confirmed type 1 or type 2 diabetes in all patients. This chain joins TRBV7-2 and TRBJ2-5; D ambiguous. The sequenced material came from peripheral blood mononuclear cells (PBMCs). The TCR was taken from a man younger than 30 with type 2 diabetes. Here the CDR3 reads CASSLDSVQETQYF. In DNA, the CDR3 is TGTGCCAGCAGCTTAGACAGCGTACAAGAGACCCAGTACTTC.